This is a list of T cell receptor beta chains from one sample in a study of PD-1 blockade in classical Hodgkin lymphoma. TCRdb's copy holds only in-frame clones and misses some; the assay was immunoSEQ multiplex PCR. In the table there are 32,000 or so clones, 92% of which are singletons. The sample was CD4+ T cells from blood, taken before the fourth cycle of nivolumab. Receptor source: a human donor with classical Hodgkin lymphoma. Each CDR3 is given with its conserved first and last residue. The D gene is left open where the match is weak. Size tells how often a clone was seen (once, few, many) or the class of an expanded clone, and some rows leave it out.

clone size	J gene	D gene	V gene	CDR3 protein	CDR3 DNA
NA	TRBJ1-2	TRBD1	TRBV2	CASTYEQGGNYGYTF	TGTGCCAGCACCTACGAACAGGGGGGGAACTATGGCTACACCTTC
NA	TRBJ1-5	TRBD1	TRBV10-3	CAIRDRDNQPQHF	TGTGCCATCAGGGACAGGGACAATCAGCCCCAGCATTTT
once	TRBJ2-3	NA	TRBV2	CASSDNVAGGTDTQYF	TGTGCCAGCAGTGATAATGTCGCGGGTGGCACAGATACGCAGTATTTT
NA	TRBJ1-5	NA	TRBV18	CASSPRDGRNQPQHF	TGTGCCAGCTCACCTCGGGACGGACGCAATCAGCCCCAGCATTTT
once	TRBJ2-1	NA	TRBV5-1	CASSPDGYNEQFF	TGCGCCAGCAGCCCGGACGGATACAATGAGCAGTTCTTC
NA	TRBJ2-2	NA	TRBV14	CASSHRRQHTGELFF	TGTGCCAGCAGCCATAGAAGGCAGCACACCGGGGAGCTGTTTTTT
once	TRBJ1-1	NA	TRBV5-1	CASSLSGTGNTEAFF	TGCGCCAGCAGCTTGAGCGGGACGGGGAACACTGAAGCTTTCTTT
NA	TRBJ1-5	NA	TRBV28	CASSSGDRDQPQHF	TGTGCCAGCAGTTCAGGGGATAGAGATCAGCCCCAGCATTTT
NA	TRBJ1-1	TRBD1	TRBV19	CASTQGAANTEAFF	TGTGCCAGCACCCAGGGGGCCGCGAACACTGAAGCTTTCTTT
NA	TRBJ2-1	TRBD2	TRBV30	CAWNGVGTSGSYQFF	TGTGCCTGGAACGGGGTTGGGACTAGCGGGAGCTATCAGTTCTTC
NA	TRBJ1-1	NA	TRBV25-1	CASSPSVNTEAFF	TGTGCCAGCAGCCCATCTGTGAACACTGAAGCTTTCTTT
once	TRBJ1-2	NA	TRBV7-2	CASSLVTGNYGYTF	TGTGCCAGCAGCTTAGTGACAGGCAACTATGGCTACACCTTC
NA	TRBJ2-1	NA	TRBV15	CATSRDRAHNEQFF	TGTGCCACCAGCAGAGATCGAGCCCACAATGAGCAGTTCTTC
NA	TRBJ1-5	TRBD1	TRBV25-1	CASSPPGTGLGQPQHF	TGTGCCAGCAGCCCACCCGGGACAGGGTTGGGACAGCCCCAGCATTTT
NA	TRBJ2-6	NA	TRBV2	CASSGSGTGANVLTF	TGTGCCAGCAGCGGTAGTGGAACTGGGGCCAACGTCCTGACTTTC
NA	TRBJ1-3	NA	TRBV29-1	CSVVVSSGNTIYF	TGCAGCGTTGTGGTGAGCTCTGGAAACACCATATATTTT
NA	TRBJ2-7	TRBD1	TRBV2	CASSESFGTGSEQYF	TGTGCCAGCAGTGAATCCTTTGGGACAGGGAGCGAGCAGTACTTC
NA	TRBJ2-1	NA	TRBV7-3	CASSPHSSYNEQFF	TGTGCCAGCAGCCCCCATAGCTCCTACAATGAGCAGTTCTTC
NA	TRBJ2-7	TRBD2	TRBV9	CASSEGLSGVIYEQYF	TGTGCCAGCAGCGAGGGACTATCAGGTGTTATTTACGAGCAGTACTTC
NA	TRBJ2-2	NA	TRBV30	CAWTPVRKGGELFF	TGTGCCTGGACGCCAGTCAGAAAGGGCGGGGAGCTGTTTTTT
NA	TRBJ2-7	NA	TRBV27	CASRSSTGYEQYF	TGTGCCAGCAGGTCATCGACAGGTTACGAGCAGTACTTC
once	TRBJ2-7	TRBD2	TRBV4-2	CASSQDWTSGSYEQYF	TGTGCCAGCAGCCAAGACTGGACTAGCGGTTCCTACGAGCAGTACTTC
NA	TRBJ1-2	TRBD1	TRBV30	CAWSSGTGNNYGYTF	TGTGCCTGGAGCTCCGGGACAGGGAACAACTATGGCTACACCTTC
NA	TRBJ1-1	NA	TRBV5-6	CASSGAPMRTEAFF	TGTGCCAGCAGCGGGGCCCCAATGAGAACTGAAGCTTTCTTT
NA	TRBJ2-1	TRBD2	TRBV19	CASSWLAGGTGDEQFF	TGTGCCAGTAGTTGGCTAGCGGGAGGAACGGGGGATGAGCAGTTCTTC
NA	TRBJ1-3	TRBD1	TRBV6-6	CASSRDSGNTIYF	TGTGCCAGCAGTCGGGACAGTGGAAACACCATATATTTT
NA	TRBJ2-6	NA	TRBV9	CASSVAPRAGANVLTF	TGTGCCAGCAGCGTAGCGCCCAGGGCTGGGGCCAACGTCCTGACTTTC
NA	TRBJ1-5	TRBD1	TRBV6-1	CASSEFAGQWVQLRDQPQHF	TGTGCCAGCAGTGAATTTGCGGGACAGTGGGTTCAACTGCGCGATCAGCCCCAGCATTTT
NA	TRBJ2-7	NA	TRBV5-1	CASSFSAKGEALGEQYF	TGCGCCAGCAGCTTCTCCGCGAAGGGCGAGGCTTTAGGCGAGCAGTACTTC
once	TRBJ1-2	NA	TRBV19	CASQTGGDAYGYTF	TGTGCCAGTCAAACGGGGGGGGATGCCTATGGCTACACCTTC
few	TRBJ1-1	TRBD1	TRBV4-1	CASSQVGTGDEAFF	TGCGCCAGCAGCCAAGTTGGAACAGGGGATGAAGCTTTCTTT
NA	TRBJ1-1	NA	TRBV7-9	CASSLQGSNTEAFF	TGTGCCAGCAGCTTACAAGGTAGTAACACTGAAGCTTTCTTT
once	TRBJ2-7	NA	TRBV11-2	CASSLARSSGEQYF	TGTGCCAGCAGCTTGGCCAGGTCCTCTGGCGAGCAGTACTTC
once	TRBJ1-1	TRBD1	TRBV5-4	CASSGERGPGTEAFF	TGTGCCAGCAGCGGGGAGAGGGGGCCTGGTACTGAAGCTTTCTTT
NA	TRBJ2-7	TRBD2	TRBV30	CAWSGGGLATFVQYF	TGTGCCTGGAGTGGTGGGGGACTAGCGACGTTCGTGCAGTACTTC
NA	TRBJ2-5	NA	TRBV7-3	CASSPSISETQYF	TGTGCCAGCAGCCCCTCCATTTCCGAGACCCAGTACTTC
NA	TRBJ2-1	NA	TRBV28	CASSFPGIIVLARNEQFF	TGTGCCAGCAGTTTCCCCGGGATTATCGTTCTCGCACGGAATGAGCAGTTCTTC
NA	TRBJ1-3	NA	TRBV11-2	CASSIYSLTPSGNTIYF	TGTGCCAGCAGCATCTACAGCCTAACCCCCTCTGGAAACACCATATATTTT
once	TRBJ2-1	TRBD2	TRBV27	CASSPYGLVHEQFF	TGTGCCAGCAGTCCCTATGGACTAGTCCATGAGCAGTTCTTC
NA	TRBJ1-4	NA	TRBV29-1	CSVGRTGGTNEKLFF	TGCAGCGTCGGACGAACGGGGGGCACAAATGAAAAACTGTTTTTT
NA	TRBJ1-5	NA	TRBV7-9	CASSLDSNQPQHF	TGTGCCAGCAGCTTAGACAGCAATCAGCCCCAGCATTTT
NA	TRBJ1-2	TRBD1	TRBV6-5	CASRDLDRDVGYTF	TGTGCCAGCCGAGACCTGGACAGGGACGTCGGCTACACCTTC
NA	TRBJ2-7	TRBD2	TRBV7-2	CASSLVLAGVPYEQYF	TGTGCCAGCAGCTTAGTACTAGCGGGAGTCCCCTACGAGCAGTACTTC
NA	TRBJ1-2	TRBD1	TRBV6-6	CASSYSDRENYGYTF	TGTGCCAGCAGTTACTCGGACAGGGAGAACTATGGCTACACCTTC
NA	TRBJ2-2	TRBD1	TRBV29-1	CSVLGTGFGELFF	TGCAGCGTGCTAGGGACAGGGTTTGGGGAGCTGTTTTTT
NA	TRBJ2-3	NA	TRBV10-1	CASSDRGVSSTDTQYF	TGCGCCAGCAGTGACCGCGGGGTTTCTAGCACAGATACGCAGTATTTT
NA	TRBJ1-2	NA	TRBV19	CASSIGNPTFGYTF	TGTGCCAGTAGTATCGGAAACCCTACATTCGGCTACACCTTC
NA	TRBJ1-4	NA	TRBV18	CASSLVPGEKLFF	TGTGCCAGCTCACTGGTCCCCGGCGAAAAACTGTTTTTT
NA	TRBJ2-7	NA	TRBV2	CASSGKHEQYF	TGTGCCAGCAGTGGTAAACACGAGCAGTACTTC
NA	TRBJ2-7	TRBD2	TRBV6-1	CASSGGTTPAEEQYF	TGTGCCAGCAGTGGGGGGACTACCCCAGCAGAGGAGCAGTACTTC
NA	TRBJ1-1	NA	TRBV13	CASLGDWGTEAFF	TGTGCCAGCCTGGGGGACTGGGGCACTGAAGCTTTCTTT
NA	TRBJ1-5	NA	TRBV6-4	CASSGTTRNQPQHF	TGTGCCAGCAGCGGGACCACTCGCAATCAGCCCCAGCATTTT
NA	TRBJ1-1	TRBD1	TRBV18	CASSRGQGNSEAFF	TGTGCCAGCTCACGTGGACAGGGCAACTCCGAAGCTTTCTTT
NA	TRBJ1-2	NA	TRBV12-5	CASGLVLQGGYGYTF	TGTGCTAGTGGTTTGGTACTCCAGGGAGGCTATGGCTACACCTTC